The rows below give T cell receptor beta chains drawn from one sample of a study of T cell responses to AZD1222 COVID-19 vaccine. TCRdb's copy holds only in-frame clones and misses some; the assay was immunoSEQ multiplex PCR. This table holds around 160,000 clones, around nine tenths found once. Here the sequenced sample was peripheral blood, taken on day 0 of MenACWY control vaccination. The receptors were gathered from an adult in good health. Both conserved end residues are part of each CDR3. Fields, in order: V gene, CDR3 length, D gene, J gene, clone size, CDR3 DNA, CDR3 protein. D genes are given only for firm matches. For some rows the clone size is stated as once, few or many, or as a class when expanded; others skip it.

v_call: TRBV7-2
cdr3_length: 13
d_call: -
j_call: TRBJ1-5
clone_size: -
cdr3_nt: TGTGCCAGCAGCCTCAATTCGGGGGCCCCCCAGCATTTT
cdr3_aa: CASSLNSGAPQHF

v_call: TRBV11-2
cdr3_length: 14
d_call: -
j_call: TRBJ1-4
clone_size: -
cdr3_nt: TGTGCCAGCAACCCCCCAGGAGCGCCTGAAAAACTGTTTTTT
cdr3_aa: CASNPPGAPEKLFF

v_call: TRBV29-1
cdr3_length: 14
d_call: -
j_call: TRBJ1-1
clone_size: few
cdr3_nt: TGCAGCGTCTACACGCCAGGGATGGACACTGAAGCTTTCTTT
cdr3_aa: CSVYTPGMDTEAFF

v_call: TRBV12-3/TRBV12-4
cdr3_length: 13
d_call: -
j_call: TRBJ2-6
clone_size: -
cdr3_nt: TGTGCCAGCCATCCCTCTGGGGCCAACGTCCTGACTTTC
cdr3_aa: CASHPSGANVLTF

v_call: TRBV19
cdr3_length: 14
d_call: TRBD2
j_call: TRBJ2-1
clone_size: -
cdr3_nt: TGTGCCAGTAGTCTTACTAGCGGGGGCAATGAGCAGTTCTTC
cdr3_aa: CASSLTSGGNEQFF

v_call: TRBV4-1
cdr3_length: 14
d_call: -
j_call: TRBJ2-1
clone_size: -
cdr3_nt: TGCGCCAGCAACCAACTACTGGGGGCCTCGGAGCAGTTCTTC
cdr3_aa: CASNQLLGASEQFF

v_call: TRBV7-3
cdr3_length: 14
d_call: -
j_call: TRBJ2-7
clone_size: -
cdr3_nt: TGTGCCAGCAGCTTGGGTCCCTCCTCCTACGAGCAGTACTTC
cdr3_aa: CASSLGPSSYEQYF

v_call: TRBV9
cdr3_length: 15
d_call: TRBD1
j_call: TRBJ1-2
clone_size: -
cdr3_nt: TGTGCCAGCAGCGTAGCTCGTACAGGGGGGGATGGCTACACCTTC
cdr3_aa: CASSVARTGGDGYTF

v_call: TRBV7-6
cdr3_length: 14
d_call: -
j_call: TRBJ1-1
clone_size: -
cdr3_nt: TGTGCCAGCAGCTTTGGCAGGGTCGGCACTGAAGCTTTCTTT
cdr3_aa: CASSFGRVGTEAFF

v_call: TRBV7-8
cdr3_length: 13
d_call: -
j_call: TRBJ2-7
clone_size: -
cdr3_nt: TGTGCCAGCAGCTTAACAGTCCAATACGAGCAGTACTTC
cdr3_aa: CASSLTVQYEQYF

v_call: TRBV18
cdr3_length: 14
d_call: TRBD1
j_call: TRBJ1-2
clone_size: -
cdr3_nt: TGTGCCAGCTCACCCGGGACAGGCAACTATGGCTACACCTTC
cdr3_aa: CASSPGTGNYGYTF

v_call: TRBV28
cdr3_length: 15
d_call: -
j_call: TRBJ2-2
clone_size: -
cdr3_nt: TGTGCCAGCAGCCCAGAAAGGCCTAAACTCGGGGAGCTGTTTTTT
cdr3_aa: CASSPERPKLGELFF

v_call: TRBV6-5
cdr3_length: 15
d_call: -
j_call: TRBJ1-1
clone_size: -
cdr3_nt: TGTGCCAGCAGTCCCGACGGCGGCCTGAACACTGAAGCTTTCTTT
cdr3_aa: CASSPDGGLNTEAFF

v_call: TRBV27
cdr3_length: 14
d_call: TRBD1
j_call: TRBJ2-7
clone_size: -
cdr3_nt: TGTGCCAGCAGTTTGTCAGGGGGTGGCTACGAGCAGTACTTC
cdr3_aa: CASSLSGGGYEQYF

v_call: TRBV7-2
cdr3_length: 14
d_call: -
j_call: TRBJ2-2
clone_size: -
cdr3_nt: TGTGCCAGCAGCTCCCAGAGGAACACCGGGGAGCTGTTTTTT
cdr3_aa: CASSSQRNTGELFF